The 29 T cell receptor beta chains listed next were all sequenced from one sample in a study of T cell responses to AZD1222 COVID-19 vaccine. The method was immunoSEQ multiplex PCR; TCRdb's version includes in-frame clones alone and lacks a portion of them. The sample includes about 83,000 clones, 80% to 95% of them seen just once. This specimen was peripheral blood, taken 28 days after the second AZD1222 dose. Receptors were obtained from an adult who received the AZD1222 COVID-19 vaccine.

V and J are TRBV30 and TRBJ2-7, with D perhaps TRBD2 (6 bases). V was trimmed by 4 bases and J by 1 base, leaving 14 bases between them. The CDR3 is 14 amino acids. CDR1 and CDR2 from the germline V gene are GTSNPN and SVGIG (reference sequence). The CDR3 is CAWMTKGTSYEQYF. CDR3 in DNA: TGTGCCTGGATGACCAAAGGGACTTCCTACGAGCAGTACTTC.

The CDR3 here is CASSDYREGNTEAFF. The CDR3 bases are TGTGCCAGCAGTGACTACAGGGAAGGGAACACTGAAGCTTTCTTT. The gene calls are TRBV25-1 and TRBJ1-1; maybe TRBD1 (6 bases). The V and J ends lost 3 bases and 1 base respectively, with 12 bases between them. The germline V gene encodes CDR1 MGHDK and CDR2 SYGVNS. The CDR3 totals 15 residues. Together with reference TRBV25-1 and TRBJ1-1, the CDR3 gives the full variable domain: EADIYQTPRYLVIGTGKKITLECSQTMGHDKMYWYQQDPGMELHLIHYSYGVNSTEKGDLSSESTVSRIRTEHFPLTLESARPSHTSQYLCASSDYREGNTEAFFGQGTRLTVV.

The chain links TRBV7-9 to TRBJ1-2, with 7 bases aligning to TRBD1. Per germline, CDR1 SEHNR and CDR2 FQNEAQ (reference sequence). With V trimmed by 0 bases and J by 8 bases, 6 bases remained unmatched. The CDR3 is 14 residues long. CDR3 sequence: CASSLAQRGQGYTF. CDR3 bases: TGTGCCAGCAGCTTAGCGCAAAGGGGGCAAGGCTACACCTTC.

The chain couples TRBV6-5 to TRBJ1-1; D may be TRBD1 (5 bases). V was clipped by 0 bases and J by 6 bases, with 14 bases between them. The CDR3 covers 15 residues. Germline V gene lookup returns CDR1 MNHEY and CDR2 SVGAGI. The CDR3 region has the DNA TGTGCCAGCAGTTACTCGGGGACGGAAGGGGCTGAAGCTTTCTTT. This codes for CASSYSGTEGAEAFF.

The rearrangement joins TRBV5-1 to TRBJ1-1; 9 positions agree with TRBD1. Per the germline V gene, CDR1 is SGHRS and CDR2 is YFSETQ. J lost 3 bases, V lost 4 bases, and 4 bases had no gene match. The CDR3 is made up of 14 amino acids. The DNA for the CDR3 is TGCGCCAGCAGCCCCCGGACAGGGGACACTGAAGCTTTCTTT. Its translation: CASSPRTGDTEAFF.

This rearrangement joins TRBV3-1 (or the pseudogene TRBV3-2) to TRBJ2-1; tentative D call: TRBD2 (6 bases). Trimming left V 4 bases short and J 4 bases short, with 8 bases between. Germline V CDR1 and CDR2: LGHDT, YNNKEL (reference sequence). The CDR3 extends over 13 amino acids. CDR3 residues: CASSLGRYNEQFF. DNA for the CDR3: TGTGCCAGCAGCCTCGGGAGATACAATGAGCAGTTCTTC.

The rearrangement links TRBV19 to TRBJ2-7, with D perhaps matching TRBD1 (5 bases). Germline CDR1 is LNHDA and CDR2 is SQIVND (reference sequence). V dropped 4 bases and J dropped 4 bases, with 11 bases sitting between them. The CDR3 covers 13 residues. In DNA form, the CDR3 reads TGTGCCAGTAGTAGGGAATACAGGTACGAGCAGTACTTC. Its protein product is CASSREYRYEQYF.

V usage is TRBV30 and J usage is TRBJ2-2; tentatively, D is TRBD1 or TRBD2 (6 bases each). CDR1 is GTSNPN and CDR2 is SVGIG in the germline V gene (reference sequence). CDR3 length: 12 amino acids. Trimming cost V 7 bases and J 6 bases, with 12 bases left between them. The CDR3 spells CAYPRGPGELFF. In DNA, the CDR3 is TGTGCCTACCCCCGGGGGCCCGGGGAGCTGTTTTTT.

The CDR3 loop is CASQTFGSIYNEQFF. In DNA, the CDR3 is TGTGCCAGTCAAACCTTTGGAAGCATTTACAATGAGCAGTTCTTC. The chain has TRBV27 and TRBJ2-1; D unclear. V was clipped by 9 bases and J by 4 bases, with 19 bases between them. The CDR3 totals 15 residues. CDR1 and CDR2 (germline): MNHEY, SMNVEV (reference sequence).

This chain connects TRBV27 to TRBJ2-1, with D uncertain. There are 16 residues in the CDR3. V was shortened by 5 bases and J by 4 bases, with 18 bases between the two germline ends. The germline V gene encodes CDR1 MNHEY and CDR2 SMNVEV (reference sequence). This CDR3 is CASSPLDGYGYNEQFF. The CDR3 bases are TGTGCCAGCAGTCCTCTTGACGGATACGGGTACAATGAGCAGTTCTTC.

The rearrangement uses TRBV2 and TRBJ2-3; TRBD2 aligns across 12 bases. Germline V CDR1 and CDR2: SNHLY, FYNNEI. V lost 2 bases, J lost 0 bases, and 3 bases stayed unmatched. CDR3 length equals 17 residues. The CDR3 region is CASSEPGTSGSTDTQYF. The CDR3 DNA follows: TGTGCCAGCAGTGAACCCGGGACTAGCGGGAGCACAGATACGCAGTATTTT.

The sample holds a few counts of this clone. J is TRBJ2-7 and V is TRBV20-1; unclear D gene. Between the trimmed V and J ends, which lost 0 bases and 6 bases, there was a span of 3 bases. CDR3 size: 10 residues. Germline assignment: CDR1 DFQATT and CDR2 SNEGSKA (reference sequence). CDR3 region: CSARDGEQYF. The CDR3 DNA follows: TGCAGTGCTAGAGATGGCGAGCAGTACTTC.

The CDR3 region is CASSPLANYGYTF. CDR3 bases: TGTGCCAGCAGCCCCCTGGCTAACTATGGCTACACCTTC. This sequence joins TRBV6-5 and TRBJ1-2; D is uncertain. The germline V and J ends were trimmed by 6 bases and 0 bases, with 8 bases remaining between them. The CDR3 runs to 13 residues. CDR1 MNHEY and CDR2 SVGAGI come from the germline V gene.

The V and J genes are TRBV3-1 (or the pseudogene TRBV3-2) and TRBJ2-5; 12 bases map to TRBD2. V shed 8 bases and J 3 bases; nucleotides not matched to a gene: 4. The CDR3 loop spans 14 amino acids. Germline CDR1 reads LGHDT; CDR2 reads YNNKEL (reference sequence). CDR3 region: CASGRLAGEETQYF. In DNA, the CDR3 is TGTGCCAGCGGCCGACTAGCGGGAGAAGAGACCCAGTACTTC.

This clone was seen more than once but under ten times. This chain joins TRBV14 and TRBJ1-2; D perhaps matches TRBD1 (5 bases). V was shortened by 2 bases and J by 4 bases, with 8 bases between the two germline ends. There are 13 residues in the CDR3. Germline V gives CDR1 SGHDN, CDR2 FVKESK. The CDR3 region is CASSQTGAYGYTF. CDR3 sequence (DNA): TGTGCCAGCAGCCAAACAGGCGCCTATGGCTACACCTTC. Looking up the rest from reference TRBV14 and TRBJ1-2 gives the full variable domain: EAGVTQFPSHSVIEKGQTVTLRCDPISGHDNLYWYRRVMGKEIKFLLHFVKESKQDESGMPNNRFLAERTGGTYSTLKVQPAELEDSGVYFCASSQTGAYGYTFGSGTRLTVV.

The sample holds one count of this clone. The chain joins TRBV23-1 to TRBJ1-6; D unresolved. TRBV23-1 is recorded as an ORF, its role being uncertain. The germline V and J ends were trimmed by 8 bases and 1 base, with 15 bases remaining between them. This CDR3 region has 16 residues. CDR3 coding DNA: TGCGCCAGCTTCCGCCGGACCCTATCCTATAATTCACCCCTCCACTTT. It is translated as CASFRRTLSYNSPLHF.

The chain combines TRBV19 with TRBJ2-3; D unresolved. The CDR3 loop spans 19 amino acids. Germline V gene data show CDR1 as LNHDA and CDR2 as SQIVND (reference sequence). Trimming left V 9 bases short and J 0 bases short, with 28 bases between. In DNA, the CDR3 is TGTGCCAGCCTCAGTAGTTTTGGCGGCCCGGGTATAAGCACAGATACGCAGTATTTT. Its protein is CASLSSFGGPGISTDTQYF.

The V gene is TRBV29-1, the J gene TRBJ1-2; weak D call: TRBD1 (5 bases). CDR3 size: 10 residues. V was cut by 7 bases and J by 11 bases, with 14 bases left in between. Germline V lookup: CDR1 SQVTM, CDR2 ANQGSEA. The CDR3: CSAGDGSYTF. The DNA for the CDR3 is TGCAGCGCCGGGGACGGCTCATACACCTTC.

CDR3 DNA sequence: TGTGCCAGCAGTTTAGGGGGGGGCCCAGCAGCTTACGAGCAGTACTTC. The encoded protein is CASSLGGGPAAYEQYF. The J gene is TRBJ2-7, the V gene TRBV28; D may be TRBD2 (7 bases). With 2 bases removed from V and 4 bases from J, the gap between germline ends came to 18 bases. The CDR3 contains 16 residues. The V gene's germline CDR1 is MDHEN and CDR2 SYDVKM.

The rearrangement uses TRBV3-1 (or the pseudogene TRBV3-2) and TRBJ2-1; D gene unclear. Deletions cut 1 base from V and 1 base from J, with 14 bases between. Germline V gene sequence: CDR1 LGHDT, CDR2 YNNKEL (reference sequence). The CDR3 has 17 residues. The CDR3: CASSQGRDLTSYNEQFF. The CDR3 region has the DNA TGTGCCAGCAGCCAAGGGCGCGACTTAACGTCCTACAATGAGCAGTTCTTC.

As to this clone: Other DNA sequences in the sample encode the same CDR3. V and J are TRBV27 and TRBJ2-1; D is unresolved. The V end lost 0 bases, the J end lost 7 bases, and 4 bases lay between the germline ends. CDR1 is MNHEY, CDR2 SMNVEV, per germline (reference sequence). The CDR3 has 12 amino acids. CDR3: CASSLSGNEQFF. The CDR3, as DNA: TGTGCCAGCAGTTTATCGGGTAATGAGCAGTTCTTC.

V usage is TRBV19 and J usage is TRBJ2-1; D not certain. The CDR3 loop spans 14 amino acids. The V end lost 3 bases, the J end lost 8 bases, and 14 bases lay between the germline ends. Germline V gives CDR1 LNHDA, CDR2 SQIVND (reference sequence). CDR3 nucleotides: TGTGCCAGTAGTATGGCTCCTAGATCGGATGAGCAGTTCTTC. Its protein product is CASSMAPRSDEQFF.

The chain uses TRBV28 and TRBJ1-5, with 10 nucleotides matching TRBD1. The germline V gene encodes CDR1 MDHEN and CDR2 SYDVKM. This CDR3 is 16 amino acids long. The J segment lost 1 base and the V segment lost 7 bases, leaving 7 bases of the junction unmatched. The CDR3: CASTKPGQGSNQPQHF. CDR3 nucleotide sequence: TGTGCCAGCACCAAACCGGGACAGGGGAGCAATCAGCCCCAGCATTTT.

The V gene is TRBV6-5, the J gene TRBJ1-4; 8 positions agree with TRBD1. Trimming removed 0 bases from V and 8 bases from J; junction bases left unmatched: 5. This CDR3 comprises 15 residues. Germline V gene sequence: CDR1 MNHEY, CDR2 SVGAGI. CDR3: CASSYSDRVGEKLFF. The CDR3 region has the DNA TGTGCCAGCAGTTACTCGGACAGGGTAGGAGAAAAACTGTTTTTT.

This clone was seen more than once but under ten times. This sequence joins TRBV7-9 and TRBJ1-4; D is uncertain. CDR3 size: 15 residues. Trimming pared 3 bases from V and 1 base from J, leaving 9 bases between. The germline gives CDR1 SEHNR, CDR2 FQNEAQ (reference sequence). In nucleotides, the CDR3 is TGTGCCAGCAGCTTGAGCGAAGTAACTAATGAAAAACTGTTTTTT. Protein: CASSLSEVTNEKLFF.

The table lists this clone with a count of one. The V and J genes are TRBV7-7 and TRBJ2-5; D uncertain. The V and J ends lost 5 bases and 0 bases respectively, with 13 bases between them. The germline V gene encodes CDR1 SSHAT and CDR2 FNYEAQ (reference sequence). This CDR3 is 15 amino acids long. CDR3 in amino acids: CASSLDVSNQETQYF. The CDR3 DNA is TGTGCCAGCAGCCTCGACGTCTCTAACCAAGAGACCCAGTACTTC.

The J gene is TRBJ1-2, the V gene TRBV7-9; D possibly corresponds to TRBD1 (5 bases). This CDR3 contains 14 residues. Trimming pared 5 bases from V and 7 bases from J, leaving 17 bases between. Germline V gene data show CDR1 as SEHNR and CDR2 as FQNEAQ (reference sequence). This CDR3 reads CASSASGGSSGYTF. Written as DNA, the CDR3 is TGTGCCAGCAGCGCCTCCGGGGGTTCATCTGGCTACACCTTC. Full variable domain (missing parts from reference TRBV7-9 and TRBJ1-2): DTGVSQNPRHKITKRGQNVTFRCDPISEHNRLYWYRQTLGQGPEFLTYFQNEAQLEKSRLLSDRFSAERPKGSFSTLEIQRTEQGDSAMYLCASSASGGSSGYTFGSGTRLTVV.

This clone has more than one count but fewer than ten. The rearrangement joins TRBV11-1 to TRBJ1-2; D is undetermined. The V end was cut by 0 bases, the J end by 5 bases, with 4 bases between. CDR3 size: 12 residues. Germline CDR1 is SGHAT and CDR2 is FQDESV (reference sequence). The DNA for the CDR3 is TGTGCCAGCAGCTTAGCTGGATATGGCTACACCTTC. Protein sequence: CASSLAGYGYTF. Filled out from reference TRBV11-1 and TRBJ1-2, the complete variable domain reads EAEVAQSPRYKITEKSQAVAFWCDPISGHATLYWYRQILGQGPELLVQFQDESVVDDSQLPKDRFSAERLKGVDSTLKIQPAELGDSAMYLCASSLAGYGYTFGSGTRLTVV.

The chain combines TRBV6-5 with TRBJ2-1; the D gene is possibly TRBD1 (6 bases). Germline V gene data show CDR1 as MNHEY and CDR2 as SVGAGI. V lost 0 bases and J lost 4, with 13 bases in between. CDR3 length: 16 amino acids. The CDR3 DNA reads as TGTGCCAGCAGTTACTCGATGTGGACAGTTTACAATGAGCAGTTCTTC. The encoded protein is CASSYSMWTVYNEQFF.